These 23 T cell receptor beta chains came from one sample sequenced in a study of T cell repertoires in cytomegalovirus infection. In TCRdb, the reads were re-called with MiXCR into one record per CDR3 protein. The sample contains approximately 250,000 distinct CDR3 sequences, about 5.9% of which appear only once. The sequencing input was PBMCs. Receptors originate from a human donor in good health (CMV status not recorded). Some clones in this sample may be carry-over from other donors' samples.

In its sample, this clonotype was seen many times. This rearrangement joins TRBV28 to TRBJ1-3; D possibly corresponds to TRBD1 (6 bases). Germline values: CDR1 MDHEN, CDR2 SYDVKM. CDR3 length equals 17 residues. V shed 5 bases and J shed 2 bases, with 19 bases lying between them. Written as DNA, the CDR3 is TGTGCCAGCAGTCAATTATTTGCAGGGGCGGCTGGAAACACCATATATTTT. Its translation: CASSQLFAGAAGNTIYF.

This clonotype was counted many times. The chain recombines TRBV7-2 with TRBJ2-1; 10 bases align to TRBD1. This CDR3 comprises 15 residues. J lost 5 bases, V lost 2 bases, and 3 bases had no gene match. Per the germline V gene, CDR1 is SGHTA and CDR2 is FQGNSA. DNA of the CDR3: TGTGCCAGCAGCTTACCAGGGACAGGGGACAATGAGCAGTTCTTC. It is translated as CASSLPGTGDNEQFF.

This clonotype was recorded many times. This rearrangement joins TRBV6-2 or TRBV6-3 to TRBJ2-7; no firm D call. This CDR3 is built from 11 residues. The V gene's germline CDR1 is MNHEY and CDR2 SVGEGT. Between the trimmed V and J ends, which lost 10 bases and 5 bases, there was a span of 12 bases. The CDR3 reads CATTTWNEQYF. In DNA form, the CDR3 reads TGTGCCACCACGACCTGGAACGAGCAGTACTTC.

This chain connects TRBV4-1 to TRBJ2-7, with TRBD1 matching 11 bases. CDR3 length: 16 amino acids. The J segment lost 6 bases and the V segment lost 1 base, leaving 8 bases of the junction unmatched. From germline, CDR1 is MGHRA and CDR2 YSYEKL. Here the CDR3 reads CASSQGRDRGGLEQYF. The CDR3, as DNA: TGCGCCAGCAGCCAAGGACGGGACAGGGGGGGTCTCGAGCAGTACTTC.

This clonotype was counted ten times or more. The chain uses TRBV6-2 or TRBV6-3 and TRBJ2-5, with TRBD1 matching over 8 bases. The CDR3 extends over 18 amino acids. Germline V gives CDR1 MNHEY, CDR2 SVGEGT. Losses at the gene ends were 0 bases for V and 2 bases for J; bases not matched to a gene: 11. The CDR3 sequence: CASSYSQGAFPEQETQYF. DNA of the CDR3: TGTGCCAGCAGTTACTCCCAGGGGGCCTTCCCCGAACAAGAGACCCAGTACTTC.

This clonotype showed up just a few times. V gene TRBV20-1 combines with J gene TRBJ2-3; 7 positions agree with TRBD2. J was trimmed by 1 base and V by 3 bases; bases with no gene match: 1. The CDR3 is 13 residues long. The germline gives CDR1 DFQATT, CDR2 SNEGSKA (reference sequence). CDR3 region: CSARSGGTDTQYF. CDR3 nucleotides: TGCAGTGCTAGGAGCGGGGGCACAGATACGCAGTATTTT.

Many counts were recorded for this clonotype. The V call is TRBV7-2, the J call TRBJ2-7, with D uncertain. Looked up from germline, CDR1 is SGHTA and CDR2 is FQGNSA. V dropped 3 bases and J dropped 5 bases, with 5 bases sitting between them. The CDR3 runs to 11 residues. For the CDR3, the DNA is TGTGCCAGCAGCTTTTTCAACGAGCAGTACTTC. Amino acid sequence: CASSFFNEQYF.

This clonotype appeared many times. This chain connects TRBV20-1 to TRBJ2-7; D gene ambiguous. The germline gives CDR1 DFQATT, CDR2 SNEGSKA (reference sequence). V was pared by 3 bases and J by 6 bases, with 9 bases between. The CDR3 consists of 11 residues. The CDR3 region is CSASGLGEQYF. CDR3 nucleotides: TGCAGTGCTAGTGGTTTGGGCGAGCAGTACTTC.

This clonotype was seen at least ten times. The CDR3, as DNA: TGTGCCAGCAGTTGGGTGCCCCATCAGCCCCAGCATTTT. It specifies CASSWVPHQPQHF. The V gene is TRBV6-2 or TRBV6-3, the J gene TRBJ1-5; no firm D call. Germline loops: CDR1 MNHEY, CDR2 SVGEGT. Trimming took 4 bases from V and 5 from J, leaving 9 bases between them. The CDR3 is made up of 13 amino acids.

This clonotype was recorded a few times. The rearrangement joins TRBV6-2 or TRBV6-3 to TRBJ2-3; the D is unclear. CDR1 and CDR2 (germline): MNHEY, SVGEGT. The V end was cut by 7 bases, the J end by 1 base, with 9 bases between. The CDR3 has 13 amino acids. CDR3 sequence reads: CASTPYGTDTQYF. CDR3 coding DNA: TGTGCCAGCACCCCCTATGGCACAGATACGCAGTATTTT.

This clonotype was seen repeatedly, ten times or more. This chain joins TRBV6-5 and TRBJ2-3; 7 bases agree with TRBD2. The V and J ends lost 2 bases and 7 bases, in that order; junction bases with no gene match: 3. Germline CDR1 reads MNHEY; CDR2 reads SVGAGI. The CDR3 is 13 residues long. This CDR3 reads CASSYAGRNTQYF. The CDR3 DNA is TGTGCCAGCAGTTACGCCGGGAGGAATACGCAGTATTTT.

At least ten counts were recorded for this clonotype. The chain uses TRBV6-2 or TRBV6-3 and TRBJ1-5; D not certain. Germline V gene lookup returns CDR1 MNHEY and CDR2 SVGEGT. This CDR3 region has 16 residues. V was pared by 5 bases and J by 2 bases, with 16 bases between. The CDR3 loop is CASSRNLGIGNQPQHF. CDR3 coding DNA: TGTGCCAGCAGTCGCAACCTGGGGATAGGCAATCAGCCCCAGCATTTT.

This clonotype showed up many times. The chain carries TRBV7-2 and TRBJ1-5, with D possibly TRBD1 on 5 matching bases. Deletions cut 5 bases from V and 9 bases from J, with 11 bases between. This CDR3 is 12 amino acids long. The germline V gene encodes CDR1 SGHTA and CDR2 FQGNSA. The CDR3 DNA sequence: TGTGCCAGCAGCCGGGACGGTGGGCCCCAGCATTTT. It specifies CASSRDGGPQHF.

The chain is built from TRBV5-1 and TRBJ1-6, with 10 bases lining up with TRBD1. The CDR3 runs to 16 residues. V was clipped by 2 bases and J by 7 bases; unmatched bases: 6. CDR1 and CDR2 (germline): SGHRS, YFSETQ. CDR3: CASSLTSGQGNSPLHF. The CDR3 coding sequence is TGCGCCAGCAGCTTAACCTCGGGACAGGGGAATTCACCCCTCCACTTT.

There are many counts of this clonotype. This chain uses TRBV12-3 or TRBV12-4 with TRBJ1-2, with 7 bases fitting TRBD1. Germline trimming cut 5 bases from V and 8 bases from J; bases unmatched to any gene: 8. The CDR3 loop spans 13 amino acids. The CDR3 spells CASSPTGFEGYTF. The CDR3 DNA is TGTGCCAGCAGTCCGACAGGGTTCGAGGGCTACACCTTC.

There are many counts of this clonotype. CDR3 sequence reads: CAISEFSSRNTEAFF. CDR3 sequence (DNA): TGTGCCATCAGTGAATTCTCTTCAAGGAACACTGAAGCTTTCTTT. The rearrangement uses TRBV10-3 and TRBJ1-1; D gene unclear. The CDR3 extends over 15 amino acids. The germline gives CDR1 ENHRY, CDR2 SYGVKD. Between the trimmed V and J ends, which lost 3 bases and 1 base, there was a span of 12 bases.

This clonotype was detected many times. An end of the junction differs from the germline gene, which may be a read error. The rearrangement links TRBV23-1 to TRBJ2-6, with 7 bases aligning to TRBD1. TRBV23-1 is sorted into the ORF group, with uncertain function. This CDR3 is 16 amino acids long. The CDR3 spells CASNQTGAAGANVLTF. The CDR3 DNA sequence: TGCGCCAGCAATCAAACAGGGGCGGCTGGGGCCAACGTCCTGACTTTC.

This clonotype was observed many times. V and J are TRBV6-2 or TRBV6-3 and TRBJ2-7; 11 bases fit TRBD1. The ends lost 7 bases at V and 4 bases at J; junction bases unmatched: 6. There are 14 residues in the CDR3. The germline gives CDR1 MNHEY, CDR2 SVGEGT. The CDR3 DNA is TGTGCCAGCACTCCGGGACAGGGGGGTTACGAGCAGTACTTC. Translated, it gives CASTPGQGGYEQYF.

This clonotype was picked up many times. This sequence joins TRBV7-8 and TRBJ1-5; 9 positions agree with TRBD1. This CDR3 comprises 15 residues. Germline CDR1 SGHVS, CDR2 FQNEAQ. V lost 4 bases, J lost 4 bases, and 5 bases stayed unmatched. CDR3 amino acids: CASSSRTGENQPQHF. Written as DNA, the CDR3 is TGTGCCAGCAGCTCGAGGACAGGGGAGAATCAGCCCCAGCATTTT.

In this sample, this clonotype turned up many times. Here the CDR3 DNA reads TGTGCCAGCAGTGGACAGGGGAGGAGAGCTTTCTTT. Translation gives CASSGQGRRAFF. This chain links TRBV12-3 or TRBV12-4 with TRBJ1-1; 9 bases are shared with TRBD1. V lost 5 bases to trimming and J lost 10 bases; unmatched junction nucleotides: 5. The CDR3 runs to 12 residues.

This clonotype appeared many times. The chain uses TRBV7-2 and TRBJ2-2, with 8 bases that match TRBD1. Germline assignment: CDR1 SGHTA and CDR2 FQGNSA. This CDR3 is 17 amino acids long. The junction had 17 bases not matched to a gene; V was cut back by 8 bases and J by 6 bases. The CDR3 nucleotides read TGTGCCAGCGCAAAGGACAGGGTTATGTCGGAGGCCGGGGAGCTGTTTTTT. It specifies CASAKDRVMSEAGELFF.

CDR3 region: CASSYGSNNYGYTF. CDR3 coding DNA: TGTGCCAGCAGCTATGGGAGTAACAACTATGGCTACACCTTC. V and J are TRBV7-9 and TRBJ1-2; no reliable D call. Germline CDR1 and CDR2: SEHNR and FQNEAQ (reference sequence). This CDR3 has 14 residues. The V end was cut by 4 bases, the J end by 2 bases, with 11 bases between.

This clonotype was seen at least ten times. The genes are TRBV5-1 and TRBJ2-2; TRBD2 aligns across 13 bases. Losses at the gene ends were 3 bases for V and 3 bases for J; bases not matched to a gene: 5. There are 17 residues in the CDR3. The germline V gene has CDR1 SGHRS and CDR2 YFSETQ. The CDR3 region has the DNA TGCGCCAGCAGCTACCCGACTAGCGGGGGGCACACCGGGGAGCTGTTTTTT. This gives the protein CASSYPTSGGHTGELFF.